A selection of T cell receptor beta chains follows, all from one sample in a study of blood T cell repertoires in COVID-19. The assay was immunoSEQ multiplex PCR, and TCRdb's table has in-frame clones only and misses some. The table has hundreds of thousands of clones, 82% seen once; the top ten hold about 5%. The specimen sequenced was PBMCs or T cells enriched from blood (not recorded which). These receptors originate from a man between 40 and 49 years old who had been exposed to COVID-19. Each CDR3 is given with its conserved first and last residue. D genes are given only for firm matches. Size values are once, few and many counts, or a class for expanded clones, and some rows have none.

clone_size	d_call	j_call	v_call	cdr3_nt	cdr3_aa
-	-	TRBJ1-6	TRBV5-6	TGTGCCAGCAGCTTGGCTTCGGGGTTCTCCTATAATTCACCCCTCCACTTT	CASSLASGFSYNSPLHF
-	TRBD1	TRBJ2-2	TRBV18	TGTGCCAGCTCACCACCACAGGGGTCACCCACCGGGGAGCTGTTTTTT	CASSPPQGSPTGELFF
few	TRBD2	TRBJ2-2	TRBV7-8	TGTGCCAGCAGCCCTAGTTCGGGAGGTCACGGGGAGCTGTTTTTT	CASSPSSGGHGELFF
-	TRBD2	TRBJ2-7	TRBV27	TGTGCCAGCAGTTCGGGGAGCGGGATTGCCCCCTCCTACGAGCAGTACTTC	CASSSGSGIAPSYEQYF
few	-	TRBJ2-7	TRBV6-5	TGTGCCAGCAGACGCCCCATAGGGGTTGGGGAGCAGTACTTC	CASRRPIGVGEQYF
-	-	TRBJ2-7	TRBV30	TGTGCCTGGAGCCAGGGTAATCCACCCTACGAGCAGTACTTC	CAWSQGNPPYEQYF
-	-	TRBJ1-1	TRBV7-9	TGTGCCAGCAGCTTGGCGGGGTTTGAAGCTTTCTTT	CASSLAGFEAFF
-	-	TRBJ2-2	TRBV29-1	TGCAGCGTCGGAGACGTTACTAGCTCCGGGGAGCTGTTTTTT	CSVGDVTSSGELFF
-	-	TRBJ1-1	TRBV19	TGTGCCAGTAGTCGTAGGGAGATGAACACTGAAGCTTTCTTT	CASSRREMNTEAFF
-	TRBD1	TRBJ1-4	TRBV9	TGTGCCAGCAGCGGGGGGACAGTTGAGAATGAAAAACTGTTTTTT	CASSGGTVENEKLFF
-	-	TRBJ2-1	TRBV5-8	TGTGCCAGCACCCGAAGGGGCCTCCCCTACAATGAGCAGTTCTTC	CASTRRGLPYNEQFF
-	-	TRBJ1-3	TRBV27	TGTGCCAGCAGTTTACGGCTGAGCGTGGGAAACACCATATATTTT	CASSLRLSVGNTIYF
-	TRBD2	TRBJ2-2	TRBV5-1	TGCGCCAGCAGCTTGGGGTCTAGCGGGAACATCGGGGAGCTGTTTTTT	CASSLGSSGNIGELFF
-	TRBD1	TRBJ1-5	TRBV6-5	TGTGCACTACAGGGGGCGTTGAGCAATCAGCCCCAGCATTTT	CALQGALSNQPQHF
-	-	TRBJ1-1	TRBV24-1	TGTGCCACCAGGGGGGGAACTATGAACACTGAAGCTTTCTTT	CATRGGTMNTEAFF
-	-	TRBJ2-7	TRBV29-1	TGCAGCGCCCAGTCCCCGGGGGAGCAGTACTTC	CSAQSPGEQYF